The 26 T cell receptor beta chains given below trace back to one sample, sequenced in a study of cytomegalovirus exposure and HLA in healthy donors. The PCR made use of 60 Vbeta and 13 Jbeta primers. Clones were read by immunoSEQ multiplex PCR, and TCRdb kept only the in-frame ones, dropping some. Of fewer than 150,000 clones in the sample, roughly 72% were seen once. Sample: PBMCs. These receptors were collected from a middle-aged woman in good health and CMV-seropositive.

The V and J genes are TRBV9 and TRBJ2-1; TRBD2 is a possible D gene (6 bases). Germline CDR1 is SGDLS and CDR2 is YYNGEE. The CDR3 has 13 residues. V was trimmed by 0 bases and J by 12 bases, leaving 13 bases between them. This CDR3 is CASSVELAGPQFF. In DNA, the CDR3 is TGTGCCAGCAGCGTAGAGTTGGCGGGGCCGCAGTTCTTC.

The chain employs TRBV6-5 and TRBJ2-1, with 8 bases matching TRBD2. V trimming: 11 bases; J trimming: 4 bases; junction bases outside the gene matches: 10. The V gene's germline CDR1 is MNHEY and CDR2 SVGAGI. The CDR3 is 14 amino acids. The CDR3 DNA reads TGTGCCGGCCGGGAGGGACCACATTACAATGAGCAGTTCTTC. It encodes CAGREGPHYNEQFF.

This clone has only a few counts. CDR3 in amino acids: CASSIQIQGDEQYF. In DNA form, the CDR3 reads TGTGCCAGTAGTATTCAGATACAGGGGGACGAGCAGTACTTC. This chain connects TRBV19 to TRBJ2-7; 8 nucleotides align to TRBD1. Per germline, CDR1 LNHDA and CDR2 SQIVND (reference sequence). The length of the CDR3 is 14 residues. With V trimmed by 3 bases and J by 5 bases, 6 bases remained unmatched.

This chain links TRBV5-6 with TRBJ2-3, with D possibly being TRBD2 (5 bases). V gave up 1 base and J gave up 0 bases, with 9 bases separating them. Germline V gene data show CDR1 as SGHDT and CDR2 as YYEEEE. The CDR3 is made up of 15 amino acids. The CDR3 spells CASSLTGVSTDTQYF. The CDR3 nucleotides are TGTGCCAGCAGCTTGACCGGGGTGAGCACAGATACGCAGTATTTT. The full variable domain, its missing parts supplied by reference TRBV5-6 and TRBJ2-3, is DAGVTQSPTHLIKTRGQQVTLRCSPKSGHDTVSWYQQALGQGPQFIFQYYEEEERQRGNFPDRFSGHQFPNYSSELNVNALLLGDSALYLCASSLTGVSTDTQYFGPGTRLTVL.

This clone was recorded only once. The CDR3 DNA is TGTGCCAGCAGCCATGGGACAACGACTGGAAACACCATATATTTT. Residues: CASSHGTTTGNTIYF. V usage is TRBV4-2 and J usage is TRBJ1-3, with D possibly TRBD1 on 6 matching bases. Germline CDR1 and CDR2: LGHNA and YNFKEQ. Trimming stripped 3 bases from V and 2 bases from J, with 11 bases between. The CDR3 runs to 15 residues.

This clone has more than one count but fewer than ten. V and J are TRBV14 and TRBJ2-1; no reliable D call. The CDR3 extends over 16 amino acids. Trimming shortened V by 1 base and J by 3 bases, and 13 bases separated the two germline ends. Germline V gene data show CDR1 as SGHDN and CDR2 as FVKESK. The CDR3 sequence: CASSQGPLVGYNEQFF. The DNA for the CDR3 is TGTGCCAGCAGCCAAGGGCCTCTAGTGGGCTACAATGAGCAGTTCTTC. The whole variable domain, remainder taken from reference TRBV14 and TRBJ2-1, is EAGVTQFPSHSVIEKGQTVTLRCDPISGHDNLYWYRRVMGKEIKFLLHFVKESKQDESGMPNNRFLAERTGGTYSTLKVQPAELEDSGVYFCASSQGPLVGYNEQFFGPGTRLTVL.

This clone was seen a handful of times. This chain uses TRBV7-6 with TRBJ2-2, with D perhaps TRBD2 (6 bases). The CDR3 spans 14 residues. CDR1 and CDR2 from the germline V gene are SGHVS and FNYEAQ. V gave up 5 bases and J gave up 4 bases, with 11 bases separating them. In DNA, the CDR3 is TGTGCCAGCAGCAAGACTAGACCCACCGGGGAGCTGTTTTTT. It yields the protein CASSKTRPTGELFF.

The chain carries TRBV6-5 and TRBJ1-1, with TRBD1 as a possible D gene (6 bases). The CDR3 covers 13 residues. V was clipped by 6 bases and J by 11 bases, with 19 bases between them. Germline CDR1 and CDR2: MNHEY and SVGAGI. The CDR3 region has the DNA TGTGCCAGCAGCGCCACAGGGACCTATGGGGCTTTCTTT. Protein sequence: CASSATGTYGAFF.

The V call is TRBV4-1, the J call TRBJ2-5, with a weak D call TRBD1 (5 bases). The J call is doubtful: the DNA matches TRBJ2-7 better. Germline V lookup: CDR1 MGHRA, CDR2 YSYEKL. The CDR3 runs to 15 residues. CDR3 sequence (DNA): TGCGCCAGCAGCCAGCCCCGGCAGGGATCCTACGAGCAGTACTTC. Encoded protein: CASSQPRQGSYEQYF.

The rearrangement links TRBV6-1 to TRBJ1-5, with 7 bases that match TRBD1. The junction had 7 bases not matched to a gene; V was cut back by 5 bases and J by 6 bases. In germline, CDR1 is MNHNS, CDR2 SASEGT. The CDR3 consists of 14 residues. The CDR3 region has the DNA TGTGCCAGCAGTAGACAGGGAGTGGGTCAGCCCCAGCATTTT. The encoded protein is CASSRQGVGQPQHF.

CDR3 sequence reads: CAWVPQGAGYTF. The DNA of the CDR3 is TGTGCCTGGGTCCCACAGGGGGCCGGCTACACCTTC. This chain connects TRBV30 to TRBJ1-2; TRBD1 matches 9 bases. Germline trimming cut 5 bases from V and 8 bases from J; bases unmatched to any gene: 6. This CDR3 has 12 residues. Germline assignment: CDR1 GTSNPN and CDR2 SVGIG (reference sequence). Combining the CDR3 with reference TRBV30 and TRBJ1-2 gives the whole variable domain SQTIHQWPATLVQPVGSPLSLECTVEGTSNPNLYWYRQAAGRGLQLLFYSVGIGQISSEVPQNLSASRPQDRQFILSSKKLLLSDSGFYLCAWVPQGAGYTFGSGTRLTVV.

This clone was picked up a small number of times. The chain recombines TRBV5-8 with TRBJ2-7; D is possibly TRBD2 (6 bases). V gave up 3 bases and J gave up 3 bases, with 16 bases separating them. From germline, CDR1 is SGHTS and CDR2 YDEGEE. The CDR3 runs to 15 residues. The CDR3 DNA sequence: TGTGCCAGCAGCTCTGCGCGGGACGGGAGCTACGAGCAGTACTTC. Protein product: CASSSARDGSYEQYF.

The chain recombines TRBV7-8 with TRBJ1-1, with 7 bases identical to TRBD1. CDR3 length: 14 residues. CDR1 and CDR2 from the germline V gene are SGHVS and FQNEAQ. The V and J ends lost 5 bases and 3 bases, in that order; junction bases with no gene match: 6. The CDR3 DNA reads TGTGCCAGCAGCCCTTGGGACAGCTACACTGAAGCTTTCTTT. Residues: CASSPWDSYTEAFF.

This chain connects TRBV7-9 to TRBJ1-2; TRBD1 aligns across 7 bases. With V trimmed by 7 bases and J by 4 bases, 6 bases remained unmatched. The CDR3 runs 13 residues. Germline loops: CDR1 SEHNR, CDR2 FQNEAQ (reference sequence). The CDR3 loop is CASTDRVAYGYTF. CDR3 bases: TGTGCCAGCACCGACAGGGTAGCCTATGGCTACACCTTC.

The J gene is TRBJ2-4, the V gene TRBV18; 7 positions match TRBD1. V was pared by 6 bases and J by 3 bases, with 5 bases of the junction left unmatched. CDR1 is KGHSH, CDR2 LQKENI, per germline. The CDR3 has 14 amino acids. CDR3 in amino acids: CASSSDRVKNIQYF. The DNA of the CDR3 is TGTGCCAGCTCGTCTGACAGGGTCAAAAACATTCAGTACTTC.

This chain links TRBV5-1 with TRBJ1-6, with a weak D call TRBD1 (6 bases). V gave up 1 base and J gave up 7 bases, with 9 bases separating them. Germline V CDR1 and CDR2: SGHRS, YFSETQ. The CDR3 consists of 14 residues. Written as DNA, the CDR3 is TGCGCCAGCAGCTTGCAGGACAGAAATTCACCCCTCCACTTT. It translates to CASSLQDRNSPLHF.

This CDR3 reads CASSVNLDMIRSGANVLTF. The CDR3 DNA is TGCGCCAGCAGCGTCAACCTGGACATGATCCGCTCTGGGGCCAACGTCCTGACTTTC. This chain links TRBV5-1 with TRBJ2-6; a weak D match, TRBD1 (5 bases). Trimming shortened V by 4 bases and J by 0 bases, and 20 bases separated the two germline ends. Germline V gives CDR1 SGHRS, CDR2 YFSETQ. There are 19 residues in the CDR3.

This clone was detected a few times. The V gene is TRBV11-2, the J gene TRBJ2-7; 8 nucleotides match TRBD2. The CDR3 runs 15 residues. J lost 0 bases, V lost 8 bases, and 9 bases had no gene match. Germline CDR1 and CDR2: SGHAT and FQNNGV. The CDR3 sequence is CASSVGAGASYEQYF. The CDR3 nucleotides read TGTGCCAGCTCAGTGGGAGCGGGGGCCTCCTACGAGCAGTACTTC.

The chain uses TRBV19 and TRBJ1-2, with 7 bases matching TRBD1. Trimming cost V 2 bases and J 6 bases; bases outside gene matches: 12. The length of the CDR3 is 16 residues. Germline CDR1 is LNHDA and CDR2 is SQIVND (reference sequence). In nucleotides, the CDR3 is TGTGCCAGTAGTATACAGGGGGTTGGCGACGAAGATGGCTACACCTTC. It codes for CASSIQGVGDEDGYTF.

V gene TRBV10-3 combines with J gene TRBJ2-7, with 12 positions matching TRBD2. Germline V CDR1 and CDR2: ENHRY, SYGVKD. The CDR3 runs to 12 residues. V lost 10 bases, J lost 7 bases, and 5 bases stayed unmatched. CDR3 sequence reads: CATRLAGDEQYF. The CDR3 DNA is TGTGCCACCCGACTAGCGGGAGATGAGCAGTACTTC.

This clone occurred a few times. The rearrangement joins TRBV11-2 to TRBJ1-1; D call uncertain. V was shortened by 4 bases and J by 2 bases, with 11 bases between the two germline ends. Germline CDR1 reads SGHAT; CDR2 reads FQNNGV. The CDR3 length is 14 residues. This CDR3 is CASSWSGVNTEAFF. The CDR3 DNA reads as TGTGCCAGCAGCTGGAGCGGGGTCAACACTGAAGCTTTCTTT.

The chain is built from TRBV10-3 and TRBJ1-5, with a possible D match to TRBD1 (5 bases). CDR3 length equals 17 residues. V was shortened by 1 base and J by 1 base, with 14 bases between the two germline ends. Germline V lookup: CDR1 ENHRY, CDR2 SYGVKD. The DNA of the CDR3 is TGTGCCATCAGTGAGTGGGGGGGAATAGAGAGCAATCAGCCCCAGCATTTT. Its translation: CAISEWGGIESNQPQHF.

This clone was detected only once. This chain connects TRBV7-6 to TRBJ2-3; maybe TRBD1 (6 bases). V lost 2 bases, J lost 1 base, and 10 bases lay in between. Germline CDR1 reads SGHVS; CDR2 reads FNYEAQ. The CDR3 totals 15 residues. CDR3 sequence reads: CASSLNPGGTDTQYF. CDR3 nucleotide sequence: TGTGCCAGCAGCTTAAACCCAGGGGGCACAGATACGCAGTATTTT.

The chain links TRBV7-2 to TRBJ1-1; 8 bases are a match to TRBD1. With 6 bases clipped from V and 0 bases from J, the junction kept 6 bases outside the gene matches. Per the germline V gene, CDR1 is SGHTA and CDR2 is FQGNSA. The CDR3 spans 15 residues. Here the CDR3 DNA reads TGTGCCAGCAGTCGGGACAGGAACATGAACACTGAAGCTTTCTTT. This translates into CASSRDRNMNTEAFF.

This chain joins TRBV30 and TRBJ2-7; 7 nucleotides match TRBD1. The CDR3 sequence is 13 residues long. With V trimmed by 4 bases and J by 2 bases, 5 bases remained unmatched. From germline, CDR1 is GTSNPN and CDR2 SVGIG (reference sequence). CDR3 region: CAWTRDRAYEQYF. The CDR3 DNA sequence: TGTGCCTGGACCCGGGACAGAGCCTACGAGCAGTACTTC. Using reference TRBV30 and TRBJ2-7 for the parts outside the CDR3, the full variable domain is SQTIHQWPATLVQPVGSPLSLECTVEGTSNPNLYWYRQAAGRGLQLLFYSVGIGQISSEVPQNLSASRPQDRQFILSSKKLLLSDSGFYLCAWTRDRAYEQYFGPGTRLTVT.

The chain is built from TRBV9 and TRBJ2-1, with D maybe TRBD1 (5 bases). The V gene's germline CDR1 is SGDLS and CDR2 YYNGEE. The CDR3 consists of 14 residues. V lost 0 bases to trimming and J lost 6 bases, with 10 bases between them. The CDR3 DNA is TGTGCCAGCAGCGTAGCCCCCAGGGCCAATGAGCAGTTCTTC. Encoded protein: CASSVAPRANEQFF.